This TCR beta chain came from a study of cytomegalovirus exposure and HLA in healthy donors. Study-wide points: In vitro assays verified that three CMV-associated chains recognized CMV antigens specifically. Cytomegalovirus-associated TCR beta chains were listed, numbering roughly 150. Despite most TCR sequences being rare, some public TCRs occurred in many donors.

Details on this clone: What it binds is unknown.

Sequencing was performed with immunoSEQ multiplex PCR; in TCRdb, only in-frame clones are kept and a portion is missing. This table has 200,000 to 300,000 clones, more than 75% appearing once. This sequence was found in a man aged 18 to 29 in good health and CMV-seronegative. Sequences were obtained from PBMCs.

DNA of the CDR3: TGTGCCAGCAGAGGCCCCGGGACACGCTCCTACAATGAGCAGTTCTTC. Protein: CASRGPGTRSYNEQFF. The chain carries TRBV11-2 and TRBJ2-1; D possibly corresponds to TRBD1 (6 bases). CDR3 length: 16 amino acids. Germline values: CDR1 SGHAT, CDR2 FQNNGV. Deletions cut 6 bases from V and 0 bases from J, with 15 bases between.